Below are 16 T cell receptor beta chains sequenced from a single sample in a study of breast tumors, draining lymph nodes, adjacent tissues. TCRdb re-called the multiplex PCR reads with MiXCR, one entry per CDR3 protein. This repertoire shows tens of thousands of distinct CDR3 sequences, 30% to 45% found once; its top ten account for 11%. Sequencing input: breast tumor tissue. The receptors originated from a female donor with breast cancer. Some clones in this sample may be carry-over from other donors' samples.

This chain connects TRBV11-3 to TRBJ2-7, with 9 positions matching TRBD1. V shed 3 bases, J shed 5 bases, and the junction held 2 bases outside the gene matches. The germline V gene encodes CDR1 SGHNT and CDR2 YENEEA. The CDR3 loop spans 13 amino acids. The CDR3 sequence is CASSFRTGDEQYF. The CDR3, as DNA: TGTGCCAGCAGCTTCAGGACAGGGGACGAGCAGTACTTC.

In its sample, this clonotype was seen many times. Written as DNA, the CDR3 is TGTGCCAGCAGCTCGGACCTTCGCTCCTACAATGAGCAGTTCTTC. Protein sequence: CASSSDLRSYNEQFF. The chain carries TRBV7-2 and TRBJ2-1; D uncertain. The CDR3 length is 15 residues. Germline loops: CDR1 SGHTA, CDR2 FQGNSA. The V gene lost 4 bases and the J gene lost 0 bases, with 10 bases spanning the gap.

This clonotype was found many times. This chain uses TRBV15 with TRBJ2-3, with 7 positions matching TRBD1. V shed 5 bases and J 6 bases; nucleotides not matched to a gene: 8. Germline values: CDR1 LNHNV, CDR2 YYDKDF (reference sequence). The CDR3 is 14 amino acids. The CDR3 loop is CATSWTGPRDTQYF. CDR3 bases: TGTGCCACCAGCTGGACAGGACCGCGCGATACGCAGTATTTT.

In its sample, this clonotype was seen many times. The genes are TRBV6-1 and TRBJ1-2; no definite D call. The CDR3 is 14 residues long. The V end was cut by 4 bases, the J end by 6 bases, with 15 bases between. CDR1 is MNHNS and CDR2 is SASEGT in the germline V gene. The CDR3 DNA follows: TGTGCCAGCAGTGGACCCCGGATAAGGGATGGCTACACCTTC. Amino acids: CASSGPRIRDGYTF.

As concerns this clonotype: A single base separates this from a much larger clone, so it may be a read error. The chain combines TRBV6-4 with TRBJ2-1, with D possibly TRBD2 on 6 matching bases. Germline CDR1 reads MRHNA; CDR2 reads SNTAGT. V gave up 6 bases and J gave up 8 bases, with 23 bases separating them. The CDR3 is 16 residues long. The DNA for the CDR3 is TGTGCCAGCAGCAGATGGACTAACGGGAGTGGGTATGAGCAGTTCTTC. Amino acid sequence: CASSRWTNGSGYEQFF.

This clonotype was counted at least ten times. The CDR3 sequence is CASSLLQGAYEQYF. In DNA, the CDR3 is TGTGCCAGCAGCTTGTTGCAGGGGGCGTACGAGCAGTACTTC. The chain joins TRBV5-5 to TRBJ2-7; TRBD1 matches at 8 bases. This CDR3 spans 14 amino acids. Looked up from germline, CDR1 is SGHKS and CDR2 is YYEKEE (reference sequence). J gave up 4 bases and V 1 base, and 4 bases lay outside the gene matches.

There are a few counts of this clonotype. The gene calls are TRBV6-1 and TRBJ2-5, with TRBD2 as a possible D gene (6 bases). The CDR3 contains 14 residues. The germline V gene encodes CDR1 MNHNS and CDR2 SASEGT. V was clipped by 1 base and J by 5 bases, with 11 bases between them. The CDR3 loop is CASSEGGVLETQYF. DNA of the CDR3: TGTGCCAGCAGTGAAGGGGGGGTTTTGGAGACCCAGTACTTC.

The chain uses TRBV5-1 and TRBJ2-7; 12 bases are shared with TRBD2. The CDR3 has 15 residues. The V segment lost 4 bases and the J segment 5 bases; nucleotides outside the gene matches: 7. Germline lookup yields CDR1 SGHRS and CDR2 YFSETQ. CDR3 region: CASSTTSGRSNEQYF. The CDR3, as DNA: TGCGCCAGCAGCACTACTAGCGGGAGGTCGAACGAGCAGTACTTC.

In its sample, this clonotype was seen many times. This chain links TRBV11-2 with TRBJ2-1, with D possibly being TRBD1 (6 bases). Looked up from germline, CDR1 is SGHAT and CDR2 is FQNNGV. The V and J ends lost 2 bases and 6 bases respectively, with 14 bases between them. The CDR3 loop spans 15 amino acids. CDR3 region: CASSLLGAQGNEQFF. CDR3 sequence (DNA): TGTGCCAGCAGCTTATTGGGGGCTCAGGGCAATGAGCAGTTCTTC.

V is TRBV7-9 and J is TRBJ2-1, with D perhaps matching TRBD2 (7 bases). V was pared by 2 bases and J by 9 bases, with 23 bases between. The length of the CDR3 is 17 residues. CDR1 and CDR2 from the germline V gene are SEHNR and FQNEAQ (reference sequence). In nucleotides, the CDR3 is TGTGCCAGCAGCTTACCGGCGCGGGGGCGGGAGTGGATTGAGCAGTTCTTC. Residues: CASSLPARGREWIEQFF.

Sample share makes this clonotype medium-sized (0.01 to 0.1%). The chain joins TRBV10-1 to TRBJ2-7, with 8 bases identical to TRBD1. The trim removed 3 bases at V and 4 bases at J, leaving 5 bases unmatched. The CDR3 runs to 14 residues. In germline, CDR1 is WNHNN, CDR2 SYGVQD (reference sequence). The CDR3 sequence is CASSDQGARYEQYF. In nucleotides, the CDR3 is TGCGCCAGCAGTGATCAGGGGGCTCGATACGAGCAGTACTTC.

This clonotype was detected ten times or more. V and J are TRBV4-2 and TRBJ2-3; 7 nucleotides match TRBD2. This CDR3 contains 16 residues. The V gene end was trimmed by 0 bases and the J gene end by 1 base; junction bases not matched to a gene: 4. The V gene's germline CDR1 is LGHNA and CDR2 YNFKEQ. The CDR3 protein is CASSQETSPRTDTQYF. CDR3 DNA: TGTGCCAGCAGCCAAGAGACTAGCCCTCGCACAGATACGCAGTATTTT.

The table lists this clonotype with many counts. The genes are TRBV7-9 and TRBJ2-7; no firm D call. With 1 base removed from V and 2 bases from J, the gap between germline ends came to 6 bases. Germline V lookup: CDR1 SEHNR, CDR2 FQNEAQ (reference sequence). This CDR3 has 13 amino acids. CDR3: CASSLGRAYEQYF. In DNA, the CDR3 is TGTGCCAGCAGCTTAGGACGGGCCTACGAGCAGTACTTC.

Many counts were recorded for this clonotype. This chain connects TRBV7-3 to TRBJ2-1; D not certain. CDR1 and CDR2 from the germline V gene are SGHTA and FQGTGA. This CDR3 is 15 amino acids long. The germline V and J ends were trimmed by 1 base and 9 bases, with 16 bases remaining between them. CDR3 nucleotides: TGTGCCAGCAGCTTAAACGCGGTTGCTGCCGGTGAGCAGTTCTTC. Protein sequence: CASSLNAVAAGEQFF.

This chain links TRBV5-1 with TRBJ1-6, with D possibly TRBD1 on 5 matching bases. The CDR3 runs to 16 residues. Between the trimmed V and J ends, which lost 2 bases and 10 bases, there was a span of 19 bases. The V gene's germline CDR1 is SGHRS and CDR2 YFSETQ. CDR3 sequence reads: CASSLTSGLSVSPLHF. DNA of the CDR3: TGCGCCAGCAGCTTAACCTCGGGACTTTCCGTGTCACCCCTCCACTTT.

Comments on this clonotype: This may be a read error, as it is one base from a much larger clone. This rearrangement joins TRBV10-3 to TRBJ2-7; tentative D call: TRBD1 (6 bases). From germline, CDR1 is ENHRY and CDR2 SYGVKD. V was shortened by 0 bases and J by 2 bases, with 14 bases between the two germline ends. CDR3 size: 16 residues. This CDR3 reads CAISESAGTHPYEQYF. In nucleotides, the CDR3 is TGTGCCATCAGTGAGTCAGCAGGGACACACCCCTACGAGCAGTACTTC.